A selection of T cell receptor beta chains follows, all from one sample in a study of regulatory T cells in long-lasting Graves disease. In TCRdb, the multiplex PCR reads were re-called with MiXCR into one record per CDR3 protein. The sample consists of 200,000 to 250,000 distinct CDR3 sequences, roughly 21% of them appearing once. Material: peripheral blood mononuclear cells (PBMCs), obtained at new diagnosis, from a patient treated with antithyroid drugs. The receptors stem from a female donor with Graves disease. CDR3s include the opening cysteine and the closing phenylalanine or tryptophan. Each record gives: V gene, clone size, D gene, J gene, CDR3 protein, CDR3 DNA. The D gene is left open where the match is weak. Clone size is stated in some rows and not others, as once, few, many or a class when expanded.

v_call: TRBV24-1; clone_size: many; d_call: -; j_call: TRBJ1-2; cdr3_aa: CATSDLFRAYGYTF; cdr3_nt: TGTGCCACCAGTGATTTGTTCAGGGCCTATGGCTACACCTTC
v_call: TRBV7-9; clone_size: -; d_call: -; j_call: TRBJ1-3; cdr3_aa: CASSLSGGDSGNTIYF; cdr3_nt: TGTGCCAGCAGCCTGTCCGGTGGGGACTCTGGAAACACCATATATTTT
v_call: TRBV28; clone_size: -; d_call: TRBD1; j_call: TRBJ2-3; cdr3_aa: CATWPDRGPDTQYF; cdr3_nt: TGTGCCACGTGGCCGGACAGGGGTCCAGATACGCAGTATTTT
v_call: TRBV6-2/TRBV6-3; clone_size: many; d_call: -; j_call: TRBJ1-2; cdr3_aa: CATQTRQANYGYTF; cdr3_nt: TGTGCCACTCAGACGCGACAGGCAAACTATGGCTACACCTTC
v_call: TRBV5-5; clone_size: -; d_call: -; j_call: TRBJ2-1; cdr3_aa: CASSVAPERGIYNEQFF; cdr3_nt: TGTGCCAGCAGCGTAGCCCCCGAGAGAGGCATCTACAATGAGCAGTTCTTC
v_call: TRBV2; clone_size: many; d_call: -; j_call: TRBJ2-5; cdr3_aa: CASSSGTETQYF; cdr3_nt: TGTGCCAGCAGTTCAGGGACAGAGACCCAGTACTTC
v_call: TRBV11-2; clone_size: -; d_call: TRBD1; j_call: TRBJ2-3; cdr3_aa: CASSADRPPDTQYF; cdr3_nt: TGTGCCAGCAGCGCGGACAGGCCCCCAGATACGCAGTATTTT
v_call: TRBV11-2; clone_size: many; d_call: -; j_call: TRBJ2-7; cdr3_aa: CASSPTRDSAKLNYEQYF; cdr3_nt: TGTGCCAGCAGCCCAACTCGGGACTCCGCAAAACTGAACTACGAGCAGTACTTC
v_call: TRBV7-2; clone_size: many; d_call: TRBD1; j_call: TRBJ2-6; cdr3_aa: CASTNNPRWRDRASGANVLTF; cdr3_nt: TGTGCCAGCACAAACAACCCGCGGTGGCGGGACAGGGCCTCTGGGGCCAACGTCCTGACTTTC
v_call: TRBV28; clone_size: many; d_call: TRBD1; j_call: TRBJ2-5; cdr3_aa: CASSSQGAKETQYF; cdr3_nt: TGTGCCAGCAGTTCCCAGGGGGCCAAAGAGACCCAGTACTTC
v_call: TRBV29-1; clone_size: many; d_call: -; j_call: TRBJ2-3; cdr3_aa: CSVDNIASLRPDTQYF; cdr3_nt: TGCAGCGTTGACAATATTGCTAGTTTGAGACCAGATACGCAGTATTTT
v_call: TRBV19; clone_size: -; d_call: -; j_call: TRBJ1-1; cdr3_aa: CASSRDYEAFF; cdr3_nt: TGTGCCAGTAGTAGAGACTATGAAGCTTTCTTT
v_call: TRBV18; clone_size: few; d_call: -; j_call: TRBJ2-1; cdr3_aa: CASSPPNYQDEQFF; cdr3_nt: TGTGCCAGCTCGCCACCGAATTATCAGGATGAGCAGTTCTTC
v_call: TRBV7-9; clone_size: many; d_call: TRBD1; j_call: TRBJ2-3; cdr3_aa: CASSRTGNTDTQYF; cdr3_nt: TGTGCCAGCAGTCGGACAGGGAACACAGATACGCAGTATTTT
v_call: TRBV9; clone_size: few; d_call: -; j_call: TRBJ1-6; cdr3_aa: CASSYNSPLHF; cdr3_nt: TGTGCCAGCTCCTATAATTCACCCCTCCACTTT
v_call: TRBV7-4; clone_size: many; d_call: -; j_call: TRBJ1-2; cdr3_aa: CASSPNIAQQGVYYGYTF; cdr3_nt: TGTGCCAGCAGCCCCAACATAGCTCAACAGGGTGTTTACTATGGCTACACCTTC
v_call: TRBV28; clone_size: many; d_call: TRBD1; j_call: TRBJ2-4; cdr3_aa: CASSGDSLNIQYF; cdr3_nt: TGTGCCAGCAGTGGGGACAGTTTAAACATTCAGTACTTC
v_call: TRBV11-3; clone_size: many; d_call: TRBD2; j_call: TRBJ2-5; cdr3_aa: CASSSTSRGRETQYF; cdr3_nt: TGTGCCAGCAGCTCGACTAGCCGGGGGAGAGAGACCCAGTACTTC
v_call: TRBV28; clone_size: -; d_call: -; j_call: TRBJ2-1; cdr3_aa: CASSLSPPSSYNEQFF; cdr3_nt: TGTGCCAGCAGTTTATCGCCCCCTTCCTCCTACAATGAGCAGTTCTTC
v_call: TRBV7-2; clone_size: many; d_call: -; j_call: TRBJ1-2; cdr3_aa: CASSLVATALNYGYTF; cdr3_nt: TGTGCCAGCAGCTTAGTAGCTACAGCCCTTAACTATGGCTACACCTTC
v_call: TRBV7-2; clone_size: many; d_call: -; j_call: TRBJ2-7; cdr3_aa: CASSHSYEQYF; cdr3_nt: TGTGCCAGCAGTCACTCCTACGAGCAGTACTTC
v_call: TRBV18; clone_size: many; d_call: TRBD1; j_call: TRBJ2-6; cdr3_aa: CAGTGGVVANVLTF; cdr3_nt: TGTGCCGGGACAGGAGGAGTAGTTGCCAACGTCCTGACTTTC
v_call: TRBV29-1; clone_size: -; d_call: -; j_call: TRBJ2-7; cdr3_aa: CSVLGGYF; cdr3_nt: TGCAGCGTCCTAGGCGGATACTTC
v_call: TRBV7-2; clone_size: -; d_call: TRBD1; j_call: TRBJ1-1; cdr3_aa: CASSETQGVGGTEAFF; cdr3_nt: TGTGCCAGCAGCGAGACGCAGGGGGTTGGGGGCACTGAAGCTTTCTTT
v_call: TRBV3-1; clone_size: -; d_call: -; j_call: TRBJ2-7; cdr3_aa: CASSQGWDEQYF; cdr3_nt: TGTGCCAGCAGCCAGGGTTGGGACGAGCAGTACTTC
v_call: TRBV7-2; clone_size: once; d_call: TRBD2; j_call: TRBJ2-5; cdr3_aa: CASSLGLAGFQETQYF; cdr3_nt: TGTGCCAGCAGCTTAGGTCTAGCGGGTTTTCAAGAGACCCAGTACTTC
v_call: TRBV7-9; clone_size: many; d_call: -; j_call: TRBJ2-2; cdr3_aa: CASSFEGNTGELFF; cdr3_nt: TGTGCCAGCAGCTTTGAGGGCAACACCGGGGAGCTGTTTTTT
v_call: TRBV6-2/TRBV6-3; clone_size: -; d_call: -; j_call: TRBJ1-1; cdr3_aa: CASSYGDPEAFF; cdr3_nt: TGTGCCAGCAGTTACGGGGACCCTGAAGCTTTCTTT
v_call: TRBV19; clone_size: many; d_call: TRBD2; j_call: TRBJ2-1; cdr3_aa: CASSIRTSGDHEQFF; cdr3_nt: TGTGCCAGTAGTATAAGGACTAGCGGGGACCATGAGCAGTTCTTC
v_call: TRBV5-1; clone_size: many; d_call: -; j_call: TRBJ2-5; cdr3_aa: CASSQQGGETQYF; cdr3_nt: TGCGCCAGCAGCCAACAGGGCGGAGAGACCCAGTACTTC
v_call: TRBV7-2; clone_size: many; d_call: -; j_call: TRBJ2-1; cdr3_aa: CASSLDLGDEQFF; cdr3_nt: TGTGCCAGCAGCTTAGACCTGGGCGATGAGCAGTTCTTC
v_call: TRBV28; clone_size: -; d_call: TRBD2; j_call: TRBJ2-7; cdr3_aa: CASSPREVFVHEQYF; cdr3_nt: TGTGCCAGCAGTCCGCGGGAGGTGTTCGTTCACGAGCAGTACTTC
v_call: TRBV20-1; clone_size: many; d_call: TRBD2; j_call: TRBJ2-7; cdr3_aa: CSVAGVDYEQYF; cdr3_nt: TGCAGTGTTGCGGGAGTGGACTACGAGCAGTACTTC
v_call: TRBV5-5; clone_size: few; d_call: TRBD1; j_call: TRBJ1-2; cdr3_aa: CASSWEDRGDGYTF; cdr3_nt: TGTGCCAGCAGCTGGGAAGACAGGGGAGATGGCTACACCTTC
v_call: TRBV29-1; clone_size: many; d_call: -; j_call: TRBJ2-7; cdr3_aa: CSVEGGAREQYF; cdr3_nt: TGCAGCGTTGAAGGGGGGGCGCGAGAGCAGTACTTC
v_call: TRBV6-5; clone_size: -; d_call: TRBD1; j_call: TRBJ1-4; cdr3_aa: CASSYGDREAEKLFF; cdr3_nt: TGTGCCAGCAGTTACGGGGACAGGGAGGCGGAAAAACTGTTTTTT
v_call: TRBV7-2; clone_size: many; d_call: -; j_call: TRBJ2-3; cdr3_aa: CASSYTGNPADTQYF; cdr3_nt: TGTGCCAGCAGTTATACCGGGAACCCTGCAGATACGCAGTATTTT
v_call: TRBV25-1; clone_size: -; d_call: TRBD1; j_call: TRBJ1-5; cdr3_aa: CASSTGQNQPQHF; cdr3_nt: TGTGCCAGCAGTACGGGACAGAATCAGCCCCAGCATTTT
v_call: TRBV25-1; clone_size: many; d_call: TRBD1; j_call: TRBJ2-6; cdr3_aa: CASSIPGTGRSGANVLTF; cdr3_nt: TGTGCCAGCAGCATACCCGGGACAGGGAGATCTGGGGCCAACGTCCTGACTTTC
v_call: TRBV12-5; clone_size: many; d_call: TRBD1; j_call: TRBJ2-5; cdr3_aa: CASGPGTGQETQYF; cdr3_nt: TGTGCTAGTGGTCCAGGGACAGGACAAGAGACCCAGTACTTC
v_call: TRBV6-2/TRBV6-3; clone_size: few; d_call: TRBD2; j_call: TRBJ2-3; cdr3_aa: CASSSSGRGADTQYF; cdr3_nt: TGTGCCAGCAGCTCTAGCGGGAGGGGGGCAGATACGCAGTATTTT
v_call: TRBV7-3; clone_size: -; d_call: TRBD2; j_call: TRBJ2-3; cdr3_aa: CASSPSGRGDTQYF; cdr3_nt: TGTGCCAGCAGCCCCAGCGGGAGGGGGGATACGCAGTATTTT
v_call: TRBV6-2/TRBV6-3; clone_size: -; d_call: -; j_call: TRBJ1-5; cdr3_aa: CASSDYRVSNQPQHF; cdr3_nt: TGTGCCAGCAGTGACTACAGGGTCAGCAATCAGCCCCAGCATTTT
v_call: TRBV27; clone_size: many; d_call: -; j_call: TRBJ1-2; cdr3_aa: CASSFTGDYGYTF; cdr3_nt: TGTGCCAGCAGTTTCACGGGAGACTATGGCTACACCTTC
v_call: TRBV7-6; clone_size: many; d_call: TRBD2; j_call: TRBJ2-1; cdr3_aa: CASSRGLAGNNEQFF; cdr3_nt: TGTGCCAGCAGCCGGGGACTAGCGGGAAACAATGAGCAGTTCTTC
v_call: TRBV7-9; clone_size: -; d_call: -; j_call: TRBJ2-2; cdr3_aa: CASSFAGGNTGELFF; cdr3_nt: TGTGCCAGCAGTTTCGCTGGAGGGAACACCGGGGAGCTGTTTTTT
v_call: TRBV6-1; clone_size: many; d_call: -; j_call: TRBJ1-6; cdr3_aa: CASSEVGGGNSPLHF; cdr3_nt: TGTGCCAGCAGTGAAGTAGGGGGTGGAAATTCACCCCTCCACTTT
v_call: TRBV7-2; clone_size: many; d_call: -; j_call: TRBJ1-1; cdr3_aa: CASSLTTVEAFF; cdr3_nt: TGTGCCAGCAGCTTAACGACAGTTGAAGCTTTCTTT
v_call: TRBV5-1; clone_size: few; d_call: -; j_call: TRBJ1-1; cdr3_aa: CASSEPTGLNTEAFF; cdr3_nt: TGCGCCAGCAGCGAACCCACAGGGCTGAACACTGAAGCTTTCTTT
v_call: TRBV13; clone_size: many; d_call: -; j_call: TRBJ1-5; cdr3_aa: CASSSTSLQPQHF; cdr3_nt: TGTGCCAGCAGCTCAACAAGCCTTCAGCCCCAGCATTTT
v_call: TRBV11-2; clone_size: many; d_call: TRBD2; j_call: TRBJ2-5; cdr3_aa: CASSLASGSGETQYF; cdr3_nt: TGTGCCAGCAGCTTAGCTAGCGGGAGCGGGGAGACCCAGTACTTC
v_call: TRBV24-1; clone_size: many; d_call: -; j_call: TRBJ2-1; cdr3_aa: CATSDWSVDNEQFF; cdr3_nt: TGTGCCACCAGTGATTGGTCAGTGGACAATGAGCAGTTCTTC
v_call: TRBV5-4; clone_size: few; d_call: TRBD1; j_call: TRBJ1-5; cdr3_aa: CATRTGGSNQPQHF; cdr3_nt: TGTGCCACTAGGACAGGGGGCTCCAATCAGCCCCAGCATTTT
v_call: TRBV28; clone_size: -; d_call: TRBD2; j_call: TRBJ2-1; cdr3_aa: CASSSPPSLAASYNEQFF; cdr3_nt: TGTGCCAGCAGTTCCCCTCCCTCTCTAGCGGCCTCCTACAATGAGCAGTTCTTC
v_call: TRBV15; clone_size: few; d_call: TRBD1; j_call: TRBJ1-5; cdr3_aa: CATSGGQGAIQPQHF; cdr3_nt: TGTGCCACCAGCGGCGGCCAGGGGGCTATTCAGCCCCAGCATTTT
v_call: TRBV29-1; clone_size: -; d_call: -; j_call: TRBJ2-5; cdr3_aa: CSGRQETQYF; cdr3_nt: TGCAGCGGGAGACAAGAGACCCAGTACTTC
v_call: TRBV20-1; clone_size: -; d_call: -; j_call: TRBJ1-5; cdr3_aa: CSAQERKNRPQHF; cdr3_nt: TGCAGTGCCCAAGAACGGAAGAATCGGCCCCAGCATTTT
v_call: TRBV30; clone_size: many; d_call: -; j_call: TRBJ1-5; cdr3_aa: CAWSFSMGHSNQPQHF; cdr3_nt: TGTGCCTGGAGTTTTAGTATGGGACATAGCAATCAGCCCCAGCATTTT
v_call: TRBV6-1; clone_size: many; d_call: TRBD2; j_call: TRBJ2-2; cdr3_aa: CASRGLAGEVGELFF; cdr3_nt: TGTGCCAGCAGAGGACTAGCGGGAGAGGTCGGGGAGCTGTTTTTT